In its sample, the clone carrying this TCR beta chain was seen many times. Antigen: not known. The sample originates from a study of Graves' ophthalmopathy and Graves' hyperthyroidism. As for the study in general: Prior to any treatment, peripheral blood was collected at the time of initial diagnosis.

Overall study results and limits: Also, most clonotypes expanded in the thyroid above 0.001 frequency appeared in blood.

The CDR3 length is 14 residues. CDR1 is LGHDT and CDR2 is YNNKEL in the germline V gene (reference sequence). The V gene end was trimmed by 3 bases and the J gene end by 5 bases; junction bases not matched to a gene: 3. None of the included patients had other autoimmune diseases, uncontrolled infections, pregnancy or lactation, as these led to exclusion. The diagnostic workup employed clinical symptoms, serum thyroxine, TRAb, thyroid ultrasound and orbital computed tomography. Investigators amplified TCR beta CDR3 regions from RNA transcripts. After a first-round RT-PCR with HTBI primers, a second-round multiplex PCR was run. TCRdb recomputed calls from the multiplex PCR reads with MiXCR, one row per CDR3 protein. Of about 400,000 distinct CDR3 sequences in the sample, 15% to 20% were seen once.

The sequence came from a woman younger than 30 with Graves' ophthalmopathy. Sequenced material: peripheral blood. The chain uses TRBV3-1 and TRBJ1-1; TRBD1 matches 10 bases. This CDR3 reads CASSQWDRGTEAFF. The CDR3 nucleotides are TGTGCCAGCAGCCAGTGGGACAGGGGAACTGAAGCTTTCTTT.